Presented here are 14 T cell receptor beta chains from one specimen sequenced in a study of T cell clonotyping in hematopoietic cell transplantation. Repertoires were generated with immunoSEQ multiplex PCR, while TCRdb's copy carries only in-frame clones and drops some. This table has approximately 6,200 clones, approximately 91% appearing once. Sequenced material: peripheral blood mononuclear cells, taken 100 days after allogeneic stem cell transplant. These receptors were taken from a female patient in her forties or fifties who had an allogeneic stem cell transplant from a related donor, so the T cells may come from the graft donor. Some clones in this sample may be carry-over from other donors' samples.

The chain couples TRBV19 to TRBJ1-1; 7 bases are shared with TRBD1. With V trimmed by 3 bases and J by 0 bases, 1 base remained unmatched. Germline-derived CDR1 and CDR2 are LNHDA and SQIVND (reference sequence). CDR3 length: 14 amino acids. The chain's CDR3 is CASSIGTVNTEAFF. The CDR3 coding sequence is TGTGCCAGTAGTATCGGGACAGTGAACACTGAAGCTTTCTTT.

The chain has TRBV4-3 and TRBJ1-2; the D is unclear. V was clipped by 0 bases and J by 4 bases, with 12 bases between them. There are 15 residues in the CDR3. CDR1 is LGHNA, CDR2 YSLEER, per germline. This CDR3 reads CASSQEVTPVYGYTF. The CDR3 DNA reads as TGCGCCAGCAGCCAAGAAGTGACGCCAGTCTATGGCTACACCTTC.

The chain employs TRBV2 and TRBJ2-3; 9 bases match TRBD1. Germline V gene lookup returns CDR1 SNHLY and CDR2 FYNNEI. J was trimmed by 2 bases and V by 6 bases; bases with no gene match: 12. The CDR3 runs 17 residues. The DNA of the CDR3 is TGTGCCAGCAGGGGGGGGTTGGGACAGGGAGACACAGATACGCAGTATTTT. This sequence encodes CASRGGLGQGDTDTQYF.

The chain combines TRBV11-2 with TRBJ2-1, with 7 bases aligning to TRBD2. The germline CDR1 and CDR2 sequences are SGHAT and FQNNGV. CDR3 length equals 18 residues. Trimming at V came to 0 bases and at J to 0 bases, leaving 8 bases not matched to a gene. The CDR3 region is CASSLDWLAVSSYNEQFF. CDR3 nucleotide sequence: TGTGCCAGCAGCTTAGATTGGCTAGCGGTGAGCTCCTACAATGAGCAGTTCTTC.

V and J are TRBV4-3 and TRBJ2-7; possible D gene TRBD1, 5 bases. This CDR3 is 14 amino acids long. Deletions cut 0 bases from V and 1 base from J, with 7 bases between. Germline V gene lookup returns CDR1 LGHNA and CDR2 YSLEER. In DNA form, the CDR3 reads TGCGCCAGCAGCCAAGATTCAGGGTCCTACGAGCAGTACTTC. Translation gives CASSQDSGSYEQYF.

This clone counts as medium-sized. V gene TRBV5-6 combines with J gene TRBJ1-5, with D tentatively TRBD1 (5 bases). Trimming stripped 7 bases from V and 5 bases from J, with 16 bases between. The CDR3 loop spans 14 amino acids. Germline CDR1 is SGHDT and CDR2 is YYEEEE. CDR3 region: CASAYQGAHQPQHF. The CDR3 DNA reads TGTGCCAGCGCTTACCAGGGAGCTCATCAGCCCCAGCATTTT. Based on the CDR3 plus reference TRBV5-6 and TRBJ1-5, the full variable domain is DAGVTQSPTHLIKTRGQQVTLRCSPKSGHDTVSWYQQALGQGPQFIFQYYEEEERQRGNFPDRFSGHQFPNYSSELNVNALLLGDSALYLCASAYQGAHQPQHFGDGTRLSIL.

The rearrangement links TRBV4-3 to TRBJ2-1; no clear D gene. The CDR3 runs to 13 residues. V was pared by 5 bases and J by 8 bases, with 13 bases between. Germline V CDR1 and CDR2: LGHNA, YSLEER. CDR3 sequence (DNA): TGCGCCAGCAGCTTCTTTCGATGGGATGAGCAGTTCTTC. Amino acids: CASSFFRWDEQFF.

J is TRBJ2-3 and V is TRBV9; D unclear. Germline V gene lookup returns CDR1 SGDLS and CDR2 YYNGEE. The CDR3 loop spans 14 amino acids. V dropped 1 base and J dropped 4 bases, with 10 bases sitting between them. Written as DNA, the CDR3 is TGTGCCAGCAGCGTAAGTCCCACAGCAGATACGCAGTATTTT. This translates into CASSVSPTADTQYF.

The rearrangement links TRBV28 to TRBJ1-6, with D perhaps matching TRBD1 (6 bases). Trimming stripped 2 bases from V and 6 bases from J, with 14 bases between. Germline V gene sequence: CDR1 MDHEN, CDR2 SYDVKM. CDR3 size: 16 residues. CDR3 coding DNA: TGTGCCAGCAGTTTAGGGTGGGGGGCCCCTAATTCACCCCTCCACTTT. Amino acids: CASSLGWGAPNSPLHF.

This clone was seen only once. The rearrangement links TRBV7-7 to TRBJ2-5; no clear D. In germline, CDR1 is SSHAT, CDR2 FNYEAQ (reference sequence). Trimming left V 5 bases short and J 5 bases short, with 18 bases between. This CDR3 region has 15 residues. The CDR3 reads CASSPRRGSGETQYF. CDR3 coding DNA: TGTGCCAGCAGCCCCCGCCGAGGCAGTGGCGAGACCCAGTACTTC.

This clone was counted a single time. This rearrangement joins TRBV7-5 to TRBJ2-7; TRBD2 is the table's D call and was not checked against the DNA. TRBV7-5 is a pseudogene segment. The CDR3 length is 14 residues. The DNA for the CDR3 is TGTGCCAGCAGCTTAGCGTCGGCGGCCTACGAGCAGTACTTC. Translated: CASSLASAAYEQYF.

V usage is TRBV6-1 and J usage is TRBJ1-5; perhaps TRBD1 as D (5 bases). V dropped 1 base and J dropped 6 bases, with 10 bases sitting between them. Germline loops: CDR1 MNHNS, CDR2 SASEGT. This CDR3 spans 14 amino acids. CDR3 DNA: TGTGCCAGCAGTGAAGACAGGTCGTTTCAGCCCCAGCATTTT. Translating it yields CASSEDRSFQPQHF.

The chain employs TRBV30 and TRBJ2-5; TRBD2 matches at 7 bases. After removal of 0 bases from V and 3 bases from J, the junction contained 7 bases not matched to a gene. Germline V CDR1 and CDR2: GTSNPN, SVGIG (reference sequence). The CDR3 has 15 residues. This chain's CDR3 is CAWSVQGTMKETQYF. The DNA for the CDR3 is TGTGCCTGGAGTGTACAAGGGACTATGAAAGAGACCCAGTACTTC.

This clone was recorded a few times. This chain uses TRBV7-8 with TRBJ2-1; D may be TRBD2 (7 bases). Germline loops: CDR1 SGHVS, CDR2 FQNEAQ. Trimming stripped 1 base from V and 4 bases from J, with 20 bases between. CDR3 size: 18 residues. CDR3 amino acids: CASSLVGLGRGGYNEQFF. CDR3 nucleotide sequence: TGTGCCAGCAGCTTAGTGGGGTTAGGCAGGGGAGGGTACAATGAGCAGTTCTTC.